Following are 11 T cell receptor beta chains from one sample sequenced in a study of regulatory T cells in long-lasting Graves disease. Through Arm-PCR of CDR3 regions and iRepertoire HTBI primers, TCR beta libraries were built. MiXCR, run by TCRdb on the multiplex PCR reads, gives a single entry per CDR3 protein. Here the sample spans hundreds of thousands of distinct CDR3 sequences, approximately 15% being singletons. Time point of the sample: newly diagnosed GD, antithyroid drugs for less than 3 months. The TCR library was made from RNA extracted from PBMCs. The same data also went into a second study, on T cells in Graves' hyperthyroidism and ophthalmopathy.

The sequencing used peripheral blood mononuclear cells (PBMCs), collected at new diagnosis, from a patient treated with antithyroid drugs. The receptors were sampled from a man aged 35-49 years with Graves disease.

This clonotype was detected many times. The CDR3 loop reads CASSGDSYNEQFF. The CDR3, as DNA: TGTGCCAGCAGTGGGGACAGCTACAATGAGCAGTTCTTC. This chain uses TRBV12-3 or TRBV12-4 with TRBJ2-1; 7 nucleotides line up with TRBD1. This CDR3 has 13 residues. J gave up 3 bases and V 5 bases, and 1 base lay outside the gene matches.

This clonotype occurred many times. The chain carries TRBV9 and TRBJ2-3; 7 bases match TRBD2. The junction had 9 bases not matched to a gene; V was cut back by 7 bases and J by 4 bases. Germline lookup yields CDR1 SGDLS and CDR2 YYNGEE. The CDR3 extends over 14 amino acids. CDR3 sequence: CASSPRLAADTQYF. The CDR3 DNA is TGTGCCAGCTCACCCAGGCTAGCGGCAGATACGCAGTATTTT.

V usage is TRBV29-1 and J usage is TRBJ2-7; 9 bases match TRBD1. From germline, CDR1 is SQVTM and CDR2 ANQGSEA. J gave up 5 bases and V 7 bases, and 9 bases lay outside the gene matches. This CDR3 has 13 amino acids. CDR3 sequence: CSGWDRDYNEQYF. CDR3 sequence (DNA): TGCAGCGGGTGGGACAGGGACTACAACGAGCAGTACTTC.

The rearrangement links TRBV30 to TRBJ1-2; 7 bases map to TRBD1. The V gene end was trimmed by 2 bases and the J gene end by 4 bases; junction bases not matched to a gene: 7. This CDR3 region has 14 residues. Germline assignment: CDR1 GTSNPN and CDR2 SVGIG (reference sequence). The CDR3 reads CAWSFMTGLYGYTF. DNA for the CDR3: TGTGCCTGGAGTTTCATGACAGGGCTCTATGGCTACACCTTC.

This clonotype was counted many times. The chain recombines TRBV24-1 with TRBJ2-2; no firm D call. Germline-derived CDR1 and CDR2 are KGHDR and SFDVKD. Between the trimmed V and J ends, which lost 4 bases and 4 bases, there was a span of 12 bases. The CDR3 length is 15 residues. For the CDR3, the DNA is TGTGCCACCAGTGAGCCCCAGGTGGGCACCGGGGAGCTGTTTTTT. This translates into CATSEPQVGTGELFF.

This clonotype occurred many times. CDR3 amino acids: CASSLTGSYNEQFF. The CDR3 nucleotides read TGTGCCAGCAGCTTAACTGGGTCGTACAATGAGCAGTTCTTC. The chain carries TRBV7-3 and TRBJ2-1; D remains unclear. With 0 bases removed from V and 4 bases from J, the gap between germline ends came to 7 bases. Germline V gene data show CDR1 as SGHTA and CDR2 as FQGTGA. This CDR3 is built from 14 residues.

This chain uses TRBV28 with TRBJ2-3, with 7 bases fitting TRBD1. The germline gives CDR1 MDHEN, CDR2 SYDVKM. The length of the CDR3 is 15 residues. Trimming at V came to 5 bases and at J to 1 base, leaving 6 bases not matched to a gene. CDR3 loop: CASSAPGTGTDTQYF. CDR3 nucleotides: TGTGCCAGCAGTGCGCCCGGGACAGGCACAGATACGCAGTATTTT. The whole variable domain, remainder taken from reference TRBV28 and TRBJ2-3, is DVKVTQSSRYLVKRTGEKVFLECVQDMDHENMFWYRQDPGLGLRLIYFSYDVKMKEKGDIPEGYSVSREKKERFSLILESASTNQTSMYLCASSAPGTGTDTQYFGPGTRLTVL.

Details on this clonotype: Given a much more abundant clone one base away, this may be a read error. The chain employs TRBV7-2 and TRBJ2-7; 7 nucleotides match TRBD1. Losses at the gene ends were 0 bases for V and 3 bases for J; bases not matched to a gene: 2. Germline loops: CDR1 SGHTA, CDR2 FQGNSA. This CDR3 is built from 14 residues. The CDR3 nucleotides are TGTGCCAGCAGCTTAGCGGGACAGAACTACGAGCAGTACTTC. This encodes CASSLAGQNYEQYF.

The rearrangement links TRBV13 to TRBJ1-2; 7 nucleotides line up with TRBD1. V dropped 6 bases and J dropped 4; count of bases not matched to a gene: 14. This CDR3 contains 16 residues. Germline loops: CDR1 PRHDT, CDR2 FYEKMQ (reference sequence). The CDR3 loop reads CASRPVRDRSPYGYTF. For the CDR3, the DNA is TGTGCCAGCAGACCCGTCCGGGACAGAAGTCCCTATGGCTACACCTTC.

Many counts were recorded for this clonotype. The CDR3 DNA reads TGTGCCTGGAGCCTGACATGGGGCTCTGGAAACACCATATATTTT. Residues: CAWSLTWGSGNTIYF. The chain joins TRBV30 to TRBJ1-3; the D is unclear. Germline assignment: CDR1 GTSNPN and CDR2 SVGIG (reference sequence). V lost 3 bases and J lost 0, with 12 bases in between. The CDR3 loop spans 15 amino acids.

In the case of this clonotype: The junction shows a germline mismatch at one end, possibly a read error. The rearrangement uses TRBV2 and TRBJ1-5; no definite D call. Germline V CDR1 and CDR2: SNHLY, FYNNEI. This CDR3 is built from 15 residues. The CDR3 loop reads CASSGALRGNQSQHF. CDR3 DNA: TGTGCCAGCAGTGGGGCGCTACGGGGTAATCAGTCCCAGCATTTT.